The source of this T cell receptor (beta chain) is a study of response to subunit inactivated influenza vaccine. Study-level results: Authors proposed each seasonal influenza vaccination draws in few new T cells.

TCRdb passed the RT-PCR reads through MiXCR, listing each CDR3 protein once. The repertoire consists of about 780,000 distinct CDR3 sequences, with 15% to 20% occurring once and the leading ten covering 11%. A word on this clonotype: Its specificity is not known.

The receptor was isolated from a man aged 50-59 years who received an inactivated influenza vaccine. The source was PBMCs from blood, collected roughly 5 days after vaccination.

For the CDR3, the DNA is TGTGCCAGCACCCTATTCGGGGGCGAAGGCACCGGGGAGCTGTTTTTT. Amino acids: CASTLFGGEGTGELFF. The rearrangement links TRBV5-6 to TRBJ2-2; either TRBD1 or TRBD2 may supply D (6 bases each). Germline CDR1 and CDR2: SGHDT and YYEEEE. With 6 bases removed from V and 4 bases from J, the gap between germline ends came to 19 bases. This CDR3 has 16 amino acids.